The 18 T cell receptor beta chains listed next were all sequenced from one sample in a study of tissue T cells after allogeneic stem cell transplantation. Time point specified: mouse harvest day 14 after allogeneic transplant. Each mouse received 10^7 T-cell-depleted marrow cells plus 10^6 splenic CD5+ T cells by tail vein. Profiled with immunoSEQ multiplex PCR; TCRdb holds only in-frame clones, not every one. Of around 3,200 clones in the sample, around 43% were seen once. The sample comprised gut tissue. The receptors were gathered from a female BALB/c mouse given C57BL/6 T cells with graft-versus-host disease after an allogeneic hematopoietic cell transplant.

Worth noting for this clone: Mouse germline and gene names are used. The read finishes 1 residue shy of the CDR3 end, and the germline J gene is used to complete it. J is TRBJ1-1 and V is TRBV12-1, with 10 bases identical to TRBD1. V was pared by 0 bases and J by 4 bases, with 7 bases of the junction left unmatched. This CDR3 is built from 16 residues. Germline CDR1 reads SGHSN; CDR2 reads HYEKVE. This CDR3 reads CASSLRRDRGLTEVFF. CDR3 DNA, as far as it was read: TGTGCCAGCTCTCTCAGGAGGGACAGGGGCCTCACAGAAGTCTTC.

By sample fraction, this clone is medium-sized (0.01 to 0.1%). The listed genes are named as in mouse. The CDR3 is cut off 1 residue early in the read; its end comes from the germline J gene. The gene calls are TRBV13-2 and TRBJ2-7; 12 bases agree with TRBD2. Germline CDR1 and CDR2: NNHNN and SYGAGS (reference sequence). The ends lost 2 bases at V and 4 bases at J; junction bases unmatched: 4. The CDR3 is 15 residues long. The sequenced CDR3 bases are TGTGCCAGCGGTGAAAGGGACTGGGGGGTTTATGAACAGTAC. This sequence encodes CASGERDWGVYEQY. The CDR3, in full, reads CASGERDWGVYEQYF.

About this clone: Genes and germline are mouse. The read finishes 1 residue shy of the CDR3 end, and the germline J gene is used to complete it. V and J are TRBV26 and TRBJ1-1; maybe TRBD1 (6 bases). Deletions cut 5 bases from V and 4 bases from J, with 8 bases between. Germline V lookup: CDR1 KGHPV, CDR2 FQNQEV (reference sequence). This CDR3 region has 12 residues. The CDR3 reads CASSSGVTEVFF. The CDR3 DNA, read in part, is TGTGCCAGCAGTTCAGGGGTCACAGAAGTCTTC.

In regard to this clone: Gene names follow the mouse nomenclature. The observed sequence ends 1 residue before the CDR3 terminus, with the missing tail filled in from the germline J gene. The genes are TRBV1 and TRBJ2-7; D possibly corresponds to TRBD1 (5 bases). Germline V gene lookup returns CDR1 NSQYPW and CDR2 LRSPGD (reference sequence). V dropped 0 bases and J dropped 3 bases, with 6 bases sitting between them. This CDR3 has 13 residues. This CDR3 reads CTCSADQGYEQYF. The sequenced part of the CDR3 DNA is TGCACCTGCAGTGCAGATCAGGGCTATGAACAGTAC.

Notes on this clone: The genes are named according to mouse. The read halts 1 residue ahead of the CDR3 end, with the missing end drawn from the germline J gene. The J gene is TRBJ2-7, the V gene TRBV12-1; D might be TRBD1 (6 bases). Germline CDR1 and CDR2: SGHSN and HYEKVE. V dropped 3 bases and J dropped 4 bases, with 9 bases sitting between them. The CDR3 is 12 amino acids. The CDR3 DNA, read in part, is TGTGCCAGCTCTTGGGACACATATGAACAGTAC. Translating it yields CASSWDTYEQY. The CDR3 in its entirety is CASSWDTYEQYF.

A word on this clone: Mouse gene names and germline throughout. The read ends 1 residue before the CDR3 terminus; that terminus is restored from the germline J gene. V usage is TRBV12-2 and J usage is TRBJ2-7; weak D call: TRBD1 (6 bases). The CDR3 contains 13 residues. Looked up from germline, CDR1 is SGHLS and CDR2 is HYDKME. Trimming took 2 bases from V and 0 from J, leaving 7 bases between them. The part of the CDR3 DNA that was read is TGTGCCAGCTCTCGGGACAACTCCTATGAACAGTAC. As protein: CASSRDNSYEQY. The CDR3 reads in full as CASSRDNSYEQYF.

This clone was counted between two and nine times. Germline and genes: mouse. The CDR3 DNA, read in part, is TGTGCCAGCGGTATTGGGGTTGAACAGTAC. Encoded protein: CASGIGVEQY. The whole CDR3 sequence reads CASGIGVEQYF. V and J are TRBV13-2 and TRBJ2-7, with a weak D call TRBD2 (5 bases). The read comes to an end 1 residue before the CDR3 does, leaving the germline J gene to fill in the end. CDR1 and CDR2 from the germline V gene are NNHNN and SYGAGS (reference sequence). CDR3 length: 11 amino acids. Trimming removed 4 bases from V and 6 bases from J, with 8 bases in between.

A note on this clone: Genes and germline are mouse. Read data end 1 residue before the CDR3 end; the end is taken from the germline J gene. The chain has TRBV19 and TRBJ2-7; D unresolved. The CDR3 consists of 11 residues. Germline V lookup: CDR1 FNHDT, CDR2 SITEND (reference sequence). Trimming took 7 bases from V and 4 from J, leaving 9 bases between them. The CDR3 region is CASVHLYEQYF. The CDR3 DNA, read in part, is TGTGCCAGCGTACACCTTTATGAACAGTAC.

With regard to this clone: Mouse gene names and germline throughout. The read ends 1 residue shy of where the CDR3 ends; the end is completed using the germline J gene. The chain carries TRBV12-1 and TRBJ1-1; 7 nucleotides align to TRBD1. Germline V gene sequence: CDR1 SGHSN, CDR2 HYEKVE. Losses at the gene ends were 6 bases for V and 0 bases for J; bases not matched to a gene: 3. The CDR3 length is 13 residues. The sequenced part of the CDR3 DNA is TGTGCCAGCCAAGGGACAGCAAACACAGAAGTCTTC. Protein sequence: CASQGTANTEVF. In full, the CDR3 is CASQGTANTEVFF.

This clone is deemed medium-sized (0.01 to 0.1%). Here the gene names and germline are mouse. The sequenced CDR3 bases are TGTGCCAGCAGTCCGTTTGCTGAGCAGTTC. It codes for CASSPFAEQF. The complete CDR3 sequence is CASSPFAEQFF. This rearrangement joins TRBV26 to TRBJ2-1, with D unclear. The read halts 1 residue ahead of the CDR3 end, with the missing end drawn from the germline J gene. Trimming cost V 4 bases and J 6 bases, with 4 bases left between them. The germline V gene has CDR1 KGHPV and CDR2 FQNQEV (reference sequence). The CDR3 totals 11 residues.

This clone ranks as medium-sized. Mouse names are used for the genes. Sequencing ends 1 residue short of the CDR3 end; the germline J gene provides the rest. The V call is TRBV4, the J call TRBJ2-1; TRBD2 matches 7 bases. Germline-derived CDR1 and CDR2 are LGHDT and YNNKQL (reference sequence). The CDR3 runs to 15 residues. V shed 3 bases and J 1 base; nucleotides not matched to a gene: 3. The CDR3 is CASSYWGWNYAEQFF. Incomplete CDR3 DNA: TGTGCCAGCAGCTACTGGGGGTGGAACTATGCTGAGCAGTTC. The variable domain in full, completed from reference TRBV4 and TRBJ2-1, reads ETAVFQTPNYHVTQVGNEVSFNCKQTLGHDTMYWYKQDSKKLLKIMFSYNNKQLIVNETVPRRFSPQSSDKAHLNLRIKSVEPEDSAVYLCASSYWGWNYAEQFFGPGTRLTVL.

This clone was counted between two and nine times. Gene and germline names: mouse. The read ends 1 residue early relative to the CDR3; the germline J gene fills the gap. This sequence joins TRBV13-1 and TRBJ1-2; 11 bases fit TRBD1. With V trimmed by 2 bases and J by 5 bases, 2 bases remained unmatched. Germline V gives CDR1 NSHNY, CDR2 SYGAGN. CDR3 length: 14 residues. The CDR3 here is CASSEDRGRSDYTF. The CDR3 bases that were read are TGTGCCAGCAGTGAGGACAGGGGGCGGTCCGACTACACC.

Note on this clone: Genes and germline are mouse. CDR3 bases read: TGTGCCAGCAGTCTGTCCGGTGAACAGTAC. This codes for CASSLSGEQY. The complete CDR3 reads CASSLSGEQYF. V is TRBV26 and J is TRBJ2-7; no clear D. The read ends 1 residue before the CDR3 terminus; that terminus is restored from the germline J gene. With 0 bases removed from V and 6 bases from J, the gap between germline ends came to 3 bases. The CDR3 has 11 residues. CDR1 KGHPV and CDR2 FQNQEV come from the germline V gene (reference sequence).

This clone was picked up a small number of times. Germline and genes: mouse. The read is 1 residue too short to cover the CDR3 end, so that end is filled in from the germline J gene. This chain links TRBV3 with TRBJ2-7; D ambiguous. The V gene's germline CDR1 is SNHLY and CDR2 FYNGKV (reference sequence). The ends were cut back, 3 bases at V and 4 bases at J, with 4 bases in the middle. There are 11 residues in the CDR3. The CDR3 is CASSLGYEQYF. The sequenced part of the CDR3 DNA is TGTGCCAGCAGCTTGGGTTATGAACAGTAC.

Remarks on this clone: Gene labels here are mouse ones. The CDR3 is cut off 1 residue early in the read; its end comes from the germline J gene. This rearrangement joins TRBV26 to TRBJ1-1, with 8 bases aligning to TRBD1. The length of the CDR3 is 14 residues. V shed 0 bases and J 3 bases; nucleotides not matched to a gene: 0. Looked up from germline, CDR1 is KGHPV and CDR2 is FQNQEV (reference sequence). CDR3 protein: CASSLSQGDTEVFF. CDR3 DNA, as far as it was read: TGTGCCAGCAGTCTGTCACAGGGGGACACAGAAGTCTTC.

About this clone: Gene names denote mouse genes. The CDR3 end lies 1 residue beyond the end of the read and is filled in from the germline J gene. The V call is TRBV24, the J call TRBJ1-6, with 9 bases lining up with TRBD1. TRBJ1-6 is an ORF, and what it does is uncertain. With 7 bases clipped from V and 0 bases from J, the junction kept 7 bases outside the gene matches. CDR3 length: 17 residues. The germline gives CDR1 KGHTA, CDR2 FRNEEI. The DNA read from the CDR3 is TGTGCCAGCACCCGGACAGGGGTAAATTCCTATAATTCGCCCCTCTAC. It translates to CASTRTGVNSYNSPLY. The whole CDR3 region reads CASTRTGVNSYNSPLYF.

Sample share makes this clone medium-sized. Gene names and germline refer to mouse. The sequenced fragment ends 1 residue before the CDR3 boundary, so the rest is inferred from the germline J gene. The rearrangement links TRBV26 to TRBJ2-7, with D possibly being TRBD2 (7 bases). Germline CDR1 is KGHPV and CDR2 is FQNQEV (reference sequence). Trimming cost V 0 bases and J 4 bases, with 10 bases left between them. CDR3 size: 14 residues. The CDR3 here is CASSLSLGAYEQYF. CDR3 DNA (partial): TGTGCCAGCAGTCTGTCTCTGGGGGCATATGAACAGTAC.

A remark on this clone: Mouse names are used for the genes. The CDR3 end lies 1 residue beyond the end of the read and is filled in from the germline J gene. The chain recombines TRBV26 with TRBJ1-1; D is ambiguous. This CDR3 has 13 amino acids. Germline-derived CDR1 and CDR2 are KGHPV and FQNQEV (reference sequence). V shed 4 bases and J shed 1 base, with 7 bases lying between them. The CDR3 bases that were read are TGTGCCAGCAGTCACGGGGTAAACACAGAAGTCTTC. Protein product: CASSHGVNTEVF. The entire CDR3 protein is CASSHGVNTEVFF.